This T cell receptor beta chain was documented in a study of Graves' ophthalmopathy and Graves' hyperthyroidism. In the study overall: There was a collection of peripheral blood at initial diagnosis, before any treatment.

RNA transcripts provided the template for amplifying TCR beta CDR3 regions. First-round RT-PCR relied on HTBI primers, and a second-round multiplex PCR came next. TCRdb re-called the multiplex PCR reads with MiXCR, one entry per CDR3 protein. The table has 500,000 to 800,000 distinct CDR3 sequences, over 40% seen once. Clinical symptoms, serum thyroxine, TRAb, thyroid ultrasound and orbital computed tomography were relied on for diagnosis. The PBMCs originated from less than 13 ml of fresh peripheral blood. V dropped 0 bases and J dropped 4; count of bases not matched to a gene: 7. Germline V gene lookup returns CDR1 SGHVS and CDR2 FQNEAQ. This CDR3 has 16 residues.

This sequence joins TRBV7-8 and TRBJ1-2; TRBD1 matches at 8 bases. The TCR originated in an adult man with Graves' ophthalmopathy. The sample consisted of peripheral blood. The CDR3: CASSLANRGASYGYTF. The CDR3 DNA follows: TGTGCCAGCAGCTTAGCTAACAGGGGGGCTTCCTATGGCTACACCTTC.